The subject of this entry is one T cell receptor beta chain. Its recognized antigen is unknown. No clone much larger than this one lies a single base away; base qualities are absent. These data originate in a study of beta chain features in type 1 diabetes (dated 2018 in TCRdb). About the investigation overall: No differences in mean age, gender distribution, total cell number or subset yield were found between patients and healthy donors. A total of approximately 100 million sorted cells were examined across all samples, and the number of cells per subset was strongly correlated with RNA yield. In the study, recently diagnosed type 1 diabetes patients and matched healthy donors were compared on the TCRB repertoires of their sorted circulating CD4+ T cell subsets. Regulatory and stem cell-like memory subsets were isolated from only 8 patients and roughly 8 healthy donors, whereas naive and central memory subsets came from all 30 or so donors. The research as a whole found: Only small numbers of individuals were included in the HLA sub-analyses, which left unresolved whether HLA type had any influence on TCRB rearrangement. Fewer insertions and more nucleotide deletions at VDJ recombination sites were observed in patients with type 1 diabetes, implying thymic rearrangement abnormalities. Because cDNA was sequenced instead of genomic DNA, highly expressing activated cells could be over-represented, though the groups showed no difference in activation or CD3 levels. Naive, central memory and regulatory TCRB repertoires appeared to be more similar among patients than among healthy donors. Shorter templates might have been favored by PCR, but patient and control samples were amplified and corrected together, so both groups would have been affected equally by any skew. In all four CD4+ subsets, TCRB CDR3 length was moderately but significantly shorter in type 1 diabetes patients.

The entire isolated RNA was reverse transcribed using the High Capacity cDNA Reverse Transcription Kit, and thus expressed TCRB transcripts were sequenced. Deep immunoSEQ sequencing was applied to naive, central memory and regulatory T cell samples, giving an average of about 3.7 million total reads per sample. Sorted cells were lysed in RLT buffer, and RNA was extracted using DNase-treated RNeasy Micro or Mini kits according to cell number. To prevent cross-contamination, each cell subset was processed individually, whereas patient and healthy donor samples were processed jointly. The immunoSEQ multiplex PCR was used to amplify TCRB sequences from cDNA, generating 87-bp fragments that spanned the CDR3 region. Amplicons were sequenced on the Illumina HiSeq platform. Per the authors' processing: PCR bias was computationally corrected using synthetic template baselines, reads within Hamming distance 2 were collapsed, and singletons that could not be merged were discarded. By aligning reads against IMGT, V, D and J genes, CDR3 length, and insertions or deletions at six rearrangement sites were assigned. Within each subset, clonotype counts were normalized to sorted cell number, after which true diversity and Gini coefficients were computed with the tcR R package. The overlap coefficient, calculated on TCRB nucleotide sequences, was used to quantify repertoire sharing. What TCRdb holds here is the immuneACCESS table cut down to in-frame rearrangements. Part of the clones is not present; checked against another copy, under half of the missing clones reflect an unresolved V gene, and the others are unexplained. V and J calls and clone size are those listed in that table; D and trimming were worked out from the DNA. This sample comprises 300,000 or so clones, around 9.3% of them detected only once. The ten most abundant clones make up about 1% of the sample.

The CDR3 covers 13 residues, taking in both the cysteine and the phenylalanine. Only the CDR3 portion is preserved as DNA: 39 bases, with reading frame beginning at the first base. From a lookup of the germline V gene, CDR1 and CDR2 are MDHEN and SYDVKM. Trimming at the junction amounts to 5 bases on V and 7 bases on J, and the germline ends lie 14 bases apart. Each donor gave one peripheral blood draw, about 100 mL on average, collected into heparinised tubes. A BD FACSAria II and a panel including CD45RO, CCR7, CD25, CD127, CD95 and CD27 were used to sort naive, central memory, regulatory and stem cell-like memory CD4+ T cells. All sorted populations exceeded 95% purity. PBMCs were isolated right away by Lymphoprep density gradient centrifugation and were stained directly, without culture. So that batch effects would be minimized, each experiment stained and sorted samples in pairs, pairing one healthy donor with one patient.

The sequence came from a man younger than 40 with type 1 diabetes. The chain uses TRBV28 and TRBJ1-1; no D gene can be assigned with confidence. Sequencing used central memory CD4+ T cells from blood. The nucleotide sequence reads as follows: TGTGCCAGCAGTCCCCCTGATTTCGGTGAAGCTTTCTTT. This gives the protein CASSPPDFGEAFF. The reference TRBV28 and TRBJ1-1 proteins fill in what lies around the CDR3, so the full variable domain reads DVKVTQSSRYLVKRTGEKVFLECVQDMDHENMFWYRQDPGLGLRLIYFSYDVKMKEKGDIPEGYSVSREKKERFSLILESASTNQTSMYLCASSPPDFGEAFFGQGTRLTVV.